This passage covers 25 T cell receptor beta chains from one sample sequenced in a study of T cells in Graves' hyperthyroidism and ophthalmopathy. From RNA transcripts, TCR beta CDR3 regions were amplified. In the first-round RT-PCR of the TCR CDR3, the HTBI primer set was used. From the multiplex PCR reads, TCRdb called clonotypes with MiXCR, one entry per CDR3 protein. Among a few hundred thousand distinct CDR3 sequences, 15% to 18% were seen once, and the ten largest hold under 8%. Sequencing was done on a sample of blood. The receptors come from a woman in her twenties or thirties with Graves' hyperthyroidism.

The chain couples TRBV15 to TRBJ2-6; tentative D call: TRBD1 (6 bases). CDR1 and CDR2 (germline): LNHNV, YYDKDF (reference sequence). Trimming pared 0 bases from V and 0 bases from J, leaving 6 bases between. CDR3 size: 16 residues. For the CDR3, the DNA is TGTGCCACCAGCAGAGACAGGGGCTCTGGGGCCAACGTCCTGACTTTC. Protein sequence: CATSRDRGSGANVLTF.

The chain recombines TRBV20-1 with TRBJ1-2; unclear D gene. This CDR3 has 14 amino acids. CDR1 DFQATT and CDR2 SNEGSKA come from the germline V gene (reference sequence). Trimming pared 5 bases from V and 3 bases from J, leaving 16 bases between. The CDR3 loop is CSAPRVGSDYGYTF. CDR3 DNA sequence: TGCAGTGCTCCTAGAGTAGGGTCGGACTATGGCTACACCTTC.

A note on this clonotype: A much larger clonotype is one base distant, so this may be a read error. CDR3 sequence reads: CTSIPEQGLNTEAFF. In DNA, the CDR3 is TGTACCAGTATACCCGAACAGGGGCTAAACACTGAAGCTTTCTTT. The chain has TRBV2 and TRBJ1-1; 7 nucleotides line up with TRBD1. Per germline, CDR1 SNHLY and CDR2 FYNNEI. The CDR3 consists of 15 residues.

Only a few counts were recorded for this clonotype. The J gene is TRBJ1-5, the V gene TRBV15, with a weak D call TRBD1 (5 bases). The V and J ends lost 0 bases and 7 bases respectively, with 16 bases between them. The CDR3 spans 16 residues. Looked up from germline, CDR1 is LNHNV and CDR2 is YYDKDF (reference sequence). The CDR3 loop is CATSRDYGQGGQPQHF. CDR3 in DNA: TGTGCCACCAGCAGAGATTATGGCCAGGGAGGGCAGCCCCAGCATTTT. Full variable domain (missing parts from reference TRBV15 and TRBJ1-5): DAMVIQNPRYQVTQFGKPVTLSCSQTLNHNVMYWYQQKSSQAPKLLFHYYDKDFNNEADTPDNFQSRRPNTSFCFLDIRSPGLGDTAMYLCATSRDYGQGGQPQHFGDGTRLSIL.

This clonotype came up many times. The chain recombines TRBV7-9 with TRBJ2-5; 13 nucleotides match TRBD2. Trimming at V came to 4 bases and at J to 5 bases, leaving 7 bases not matched to a gene. The CDR3 length is 16 residues. Germline assignment: CDR1 SEHNR and CDR2 FQNEAQ (reference sequence). This CDR3 is CASSSGLAGVQETQYF. In nucleotides, the CDR3 is TGTGCCAGCAGCTCCGGACTAGCGGGAGTCCAGGAGACCCAGTACTTC. The full variable domain, its missing parts supplied by reference TRBV7-9 and TRBJ2-5, is DTGVSQNPRHKITKRGQNVTFRCDPISEHNRLYWYRQTLGQGPEFLTYFQNEAQLEKSRLLSDRFSAERPKGSFSTLEIQRTEQGDSAMYLCASSSGLAGVQETQYFGPGTRLLVL.

At least ten counts were recorded for this clonotype. The rearrangement uses TRBV7-2 and TRBJ2-1; the match to TRBD2 covers 13 bases. Per the germline V gene, CDR1 is SGHTA and CDR2 is FQGNSA. With V trimmed by 7 bases and J by 5 bases, 2 bases remained unmatched. The CDR3 length is 14 residues. This chain's CDR3 is CASKTSGRDNEQFF. CDR3 in DNA: TGTGCCAGCAAAACTAGCGGGAGGGACAATGAGCAGTTCTTC.

This clonotype was counted only a few times. J is TRBJ2-1 and V is TRBV28; D is uncertain. The V gene's germline CDR1 is MDHEN and CDR2 SYDVKM. Trimming pared 2 bases from V and 5 bases from J, leaving 10 bases between. The CDR3 spans 14 residues. CDR3 sequence reads: CASSLNQVNNEQFF. The CDR3 DNA sequence: TGTGCCAGCAGTTTAAACCAGGTTAACAATGAGCAGTTCTTC. The entire variable domain, with the rest obtained from reference TRBV28 and TRBJ2-1, is as follows: DVKVTQSSRYLVKRTGEKVFLECVQDMDHENMFWYRQDPGLGLRLIYFSYDVKMKEKGDIPEGYSVSREKKERFSLILESASTNQTSMYLCASSLNQVNNEQFFGPGTRLTVL.

The V call is TRBV30, the J call TRBJ2-5, with 9 bases fitting TRBD1. The CDR3 totals 15 residues. J lost 2 bases, V lost 1 base, and 5 bases had no gene match. The germline V gene encodes CDR1 GTSNPN and CDR2 SVGIG (reference sequence). CDR3 DNA sequence: TGTGCCTGGAGTGCACAGGGGGCGAATCAAGAGACCCAGTACTTC. This gives the protein CAWSAQGANQETQYF.

With respect to this clonotype: A much larger clone is a single base away; this may be a read error. The conserved final phenylalanine or tryptophan is absent from the CDR3, which likely points to a read error. This chain links TRBV7-2 with TRBJ2-7; maybe TRBD2 (6 bases). This CDR3 is built from 14 residues. V was shortened by 7 bases and J by 0 bases, with 13 bases between the two germline ends. Looked up from germline, CDR1 is SGHTA and CDR2 is FQGNSA. CDR3 nucleotide sequence: TGTGCCAGCACCGGGACGGGAGTCTCCTACGAGCAGTACCTC. Its translation is CASTGTGVSYEQYL.

This clonotype was found many times. The chain carries TRBV28 and TRBJ1-4; D is possibly TRBD1 (6 bases). Trimming shortened V by 4 bases and J by 7 bases, and 13 bases separated the two germline ends. Germline CDR1 is MDHEN and CDR2 is SYDVKM. The CDR3 is 14 residues long. CDR3 sequence (DNA): TGTGCCAGCAGTTCGACGGGGGCAACTGAAAAACTGTTTTTT. Translating it yields CASSSTGATEKLFF.

To note about this clonotype: A read error may be the cause here, since a much bigger clone is one base away. The V and J genes are TRBV12-3 or TRBV12-4 and TRBJ1-5; D unclear. The CDR3 contains 18 residues. CDR3 protein: CANSLKPLGSRGNQPQHF. The CDR3 nucleotides read TGTGCCAACAGTTTAAAGCCTCTCGGTTCGCGCGGCAATCAGCCCCAGCATTTT.

In this sample, this clonotype turned up a few times. V usage is TRBV6-2 or TRBV6-3 and J usage is TRBJ2-7, with D tentatively TRBD1 (5 bases). The CDR3 consists of 14 residues. Germline CDR1 MNHEY, CDR2 SVGEGT. The V gene lost 3 bases and the J gene lost 0 bases, with 9 bases spanning the gap. CDR3 nucleotides: TGTGCCAGCAGTTATTCGACAGACTCCTACGAGCAGTACTTC. Protein: CASSYSTDSYEQYF.

The gene calls are TRBV30 and TRBJ1-2; 8 positions match TRBD1. With 8 bases clipped from V and 8 bases from J, the junction kept 13 bases outside the gene matches. CDR3 length: 13 residues. Germline V gives CDR1 GTSNPN, CDR2 SVGIG (reference sequence). CDR3 sequence reads: CAGDQGAGRGYTF. CDR3 coding DNA: TGTGCCGGTGATCAGGGGGCGGGCCGGGGCTACACCTTC.

This chain links TRBV6-5 with TRBJ2-7, with 7 positions matching TRBD2. The V gene's germline CDR1 is MNHEY and CDR2 SVGAGI. V lost 2 bases to trimming and J lost 5 bases; unmatched junction nucleotides: 9. There are 15 residues in the CDR3. CDR3 in DNA: TGTGCCAGCAGTTACACGAGGGAGGGCCTCCACGAGCAGTACTTC. Its protein is CASSYTREGLHEQYF.

The V call is TRBV5-1, the J call TRBJ2-1; D unclear. The germline CDR1 and CDR2 sequences are SGHRS and YFSETQ. V was pared by 0 bases and J by 2 bases, with 12 bases between. CDR3 length: 16 amino acids. Here the CDR3 reads CASSLEGSPTYNEQFF. In DNA form, the CDR3 reads TGCGCCAGCAGCTTGGAGGGATCCCCAACCTACAATGAGCAGTTCTTC.

Many counts were recorded for this clonotype. J is TRBJ2-5 and V is TRBV12-3 or TRBV12-4, with a tentative D call TRBD1 (6 bases). V lost 1 base and J 5 bases, leaving 11 bases between the germline ends. The CDR3 runs to 14 residues. The CDR3 nucleotides are TGTGCCAGCAGTTTAGACAGGGCCGAGGAGACCCAGTACTTC. This codes for CASSLDRAEETQYF.

This chain uses TRBV4-1 with TRBJ2-3, with 7 bases lining up with TRBD1. Looked up from germline, CDR1 is MGHRA and CDR2 is YSYEKL. This CDR3 is 18 amino acids long. V shed 0 bases, J shed 4 bases, and the junction held 13 bases outside the gene matches. The CDR3 nucleotides are TGCGCCAGCAGCCAAGATGGGTGGATCCTTGACAGGGCAGATACGCAGTATTTT. It translates to CASSQDGWILDRADTQYF.

This clonotype was detected only a few times. The chain has TRBV6-2 or TRBV6-3 and TRBJ2-2; TRBD1 agrees at 12 bases. The CDR3 covers 17 residues. Trimming removed 6 bases from V and 4 bases from J; junction bases left unmatched: 9. Per the germline V gene, CDR1 is MNHEY and CDR2 is SVGEGT. The CDR3 protein is CASREGQGARSTGELFF. CDR3 nucleotides: TGTGCCAGCAGAGAGGGACAGGGGGCGAGGAGCACCGGGGAGCTGTTTTTT.

This clonotype was detected many times. V is TRBV12-3 or TRBV12-4 and J is TRBJ2-2; TRBD1 agrees at 8 bases. With 2 bases clipped from V and 0 bases from J, the junction kept 8 bases outside the gene matches. CDR3 length: 18 residues. The CDR3 DNA reads as TGTGCCAGCAGTTTAAGTGCAGGGGGCTTGACGAACACCGGGGAGCTGTTTTTT. Amino acid sequence: CASSLSAGGLTNTGELFF.

This clonotype has a handful of counts. This chain joins TRBV27 and TRBJ2-7, with D possibly being TRBD2 (7 bases). In germline, CDR1 is MNHEY, CDR2 SMNVEV (reference sequence). This CDR3 has 14 amino acids. Trimming cost V 3 bases and J 7 bases, with 16 bases left between them. This CDR3 is CASSLEGGGREQYF. In DNA, the CDR3 is TGTGCCAGCAGTTTGGAGGGGGGAGGGCGGGAGCAGTACTTC.

CDR3 protein: CASSLAPHPIDEQYF. The CDR3 DNA reads as TGTGCCAGCAGCTTAGCCCCCCACCCCATTGACGAGCAGTACTTC. The V call is TRBV7-9, the J call TRBJ2-7; no reliable D call. Germline V CDR1 and CDR2: SEHNR, FQNEAQ (reference sequence). V lost 0 bases and J lost 5, with 14 bases in between. The CDR3 sequence is 15 residues long.

Ten or more counts support this clonotype. The DNA for the CDR3 is TGTGCCAGCGGATCCCCGGAGATTGGAGATACGCAGTATTTT. It codes for CASGSPEIGDTQYF. V usage is TRBV27 and J usage is TRBJ2-3; D remains ambiguous. Germline-derived CDR1 and CDR2 are MNHEY and SMNVEV (reference sequence). This CDR3 comprises 14 residues. V gave up 8 bases and J gave up 5 bases, with 17 bases separating them.

The genes are TRBV7-9 and TRBJ2-1; D may be TRBD2 (6 bases). The germline CDR1 and CDR2 sequences are SEHNR and FQNEAQ (reference sequence). V was pared by 2 bases and J by 6 bases, with 20 bases between. The CDR3 consists of 17 residues. The CDR3 is CASSLRVFGTSSNEQFF. CDR3 nucleotide sequence: TGTGCCAGCAGCTTACGTGTCTTTGGTACTAGCAGCAATGAGCAGTTCTTC.

This clonotype was detected ten times or more. The V gene is TRBV27, the J gene TRBJ1-1; 9 positions agree with TRBD1. This CDR3 comprises 17 residues. V shed 3 bases and J 0 bases; nucleotides not matched to a gene: 8. Germline CDR1 and CDR2: MNHEY and SMNVEV (reference sequence). CDR3 in DNA: TGTGCCAGCAGTTTTACGGGACAGGGATTTTTGAACACTGAAGCTTTCTTT. This sequence encodes CASSFTGQGFLNTEAFF.

Comments on this clonotype: A read error is possible here, since a much larger clone lies one base away. This chain uses TRBV6-1 with TRBJ1-1, with a tentative D call TRBD1 (6 bases). V was pared by 7 bases and J by 3 bases, with 21 bases between. Germline V gene lookup returns CDR1 MNHNS and CDR2 SASEGT. CDR3 length: 16 amino acids. The CDR3 here is CASNPQIGRGDTEAFF. CDR3 in DNA: TGTGCCAGCAATCCTCAAATTGGGAGGGGGGACACTGAAGCTTTCTTT.